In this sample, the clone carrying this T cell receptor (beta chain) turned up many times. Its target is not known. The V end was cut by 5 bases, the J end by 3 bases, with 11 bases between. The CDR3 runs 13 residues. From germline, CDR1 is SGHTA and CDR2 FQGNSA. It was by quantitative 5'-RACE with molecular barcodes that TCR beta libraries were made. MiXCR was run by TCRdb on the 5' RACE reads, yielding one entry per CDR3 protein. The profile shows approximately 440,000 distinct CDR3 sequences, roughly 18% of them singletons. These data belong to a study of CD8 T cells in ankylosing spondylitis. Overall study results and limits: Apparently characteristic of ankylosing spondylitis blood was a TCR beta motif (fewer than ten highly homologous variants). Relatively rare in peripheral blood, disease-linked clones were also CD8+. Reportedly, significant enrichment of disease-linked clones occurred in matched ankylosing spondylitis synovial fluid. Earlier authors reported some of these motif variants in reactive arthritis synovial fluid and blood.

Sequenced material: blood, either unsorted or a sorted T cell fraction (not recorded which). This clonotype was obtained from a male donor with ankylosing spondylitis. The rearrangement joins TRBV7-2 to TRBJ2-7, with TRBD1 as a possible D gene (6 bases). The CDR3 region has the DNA TGTGCCAGCAGCCCGGACAGAAACTACGAGCAGTACTTC. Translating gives CASSPDRNYEQYF.